The clone carrying this T cell receptor beta chain was counted only a few times. Its target is not known. This entry comes from a study of radiation and T cells in renal cell carcinoma. Notes on the study in general: Without pretreatment biopsies, baseline tumor clonotype presence was undetermined. Top tumor clonotypes rose in blood 2 weeks post-radiation, then contracted.

Clones were read by immunoSEQ multiplex PCR, and TCRdb kept only the in-frame ones, dropping some. In the table there are roughly 130,000 clones, 88% of which are singletons. Germline CDR1 is SGHRS and CDR2 is YFSETQ. This CDR3 is built from 13 residues. With V trimmed by 8 bases and J by 3 bases, 7 bases remained unmatched. Time point specified: blood 2 weeks post-SBRT. As to treatment: 15 Gy SBRT to primary tumor, nephrectomy 4 weeks later. After SBRT, blood was collected at 2 and 4 weeks, plus baseline. This clonotype was sampled from a woman in her 70s with renal cell carcinoma. The genes are TRBV5-1 and TRBJ1-1, with 7 bases identical to TRBD1. Material: blood, obtained from a patient whose treatment included radiotherapy and nephrectomy. The CDR3 is CARPTGRDTEAFF. The CDR3 coding sequence is TGCGCCAGACCGACAGGGAGGGACACTGAAGCTTTCTTT.